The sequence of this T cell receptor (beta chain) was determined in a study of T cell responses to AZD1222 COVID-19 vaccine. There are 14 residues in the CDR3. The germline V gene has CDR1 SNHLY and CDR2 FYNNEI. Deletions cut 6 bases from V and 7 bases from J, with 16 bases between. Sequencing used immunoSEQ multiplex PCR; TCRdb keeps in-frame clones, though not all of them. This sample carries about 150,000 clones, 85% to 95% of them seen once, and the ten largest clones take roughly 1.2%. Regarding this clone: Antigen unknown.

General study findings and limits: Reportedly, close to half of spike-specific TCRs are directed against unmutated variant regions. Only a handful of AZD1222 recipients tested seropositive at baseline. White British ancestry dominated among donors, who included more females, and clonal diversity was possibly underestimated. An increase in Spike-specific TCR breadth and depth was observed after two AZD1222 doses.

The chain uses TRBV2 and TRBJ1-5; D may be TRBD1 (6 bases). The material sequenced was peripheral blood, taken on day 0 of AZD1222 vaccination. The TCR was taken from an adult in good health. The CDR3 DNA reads TGTGCCAGCAGGGGGGGCAGCGTCGGGCAGCCCCAGCATTTT. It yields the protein CASRGGSVGQPQHF.